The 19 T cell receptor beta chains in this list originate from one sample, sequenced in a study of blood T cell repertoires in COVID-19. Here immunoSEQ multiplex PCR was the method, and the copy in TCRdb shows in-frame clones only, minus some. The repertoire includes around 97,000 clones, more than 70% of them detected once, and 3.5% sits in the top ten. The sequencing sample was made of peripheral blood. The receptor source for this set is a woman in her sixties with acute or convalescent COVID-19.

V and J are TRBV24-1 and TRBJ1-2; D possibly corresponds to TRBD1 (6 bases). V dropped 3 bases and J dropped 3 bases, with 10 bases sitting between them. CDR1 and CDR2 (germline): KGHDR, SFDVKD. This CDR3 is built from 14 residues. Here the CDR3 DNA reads TGTGCCACCAGTGATAACACAGGGTACTATGGCTACACCTTC. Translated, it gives CATSDNTGYYGYTF.

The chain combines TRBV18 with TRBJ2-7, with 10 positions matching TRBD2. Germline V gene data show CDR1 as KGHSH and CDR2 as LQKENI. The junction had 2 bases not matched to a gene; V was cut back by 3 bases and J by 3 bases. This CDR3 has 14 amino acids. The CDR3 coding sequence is TGTGCCAGCTCACCTACTAGCGGGAACTACGAGCAGTACTTC. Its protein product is CASSPTSGNYEQYF. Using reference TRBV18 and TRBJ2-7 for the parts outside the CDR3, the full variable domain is NAGVMQNPRHLVRRRGQEARLRCSPMKGHSHVYWYRQLPEEGLKFMVYLQKENIIDESGMPKERFSAEFPKEGPSILRIQQVVRGDSAAYFCASSPTSGNYEQYFGPGTRLTVT.

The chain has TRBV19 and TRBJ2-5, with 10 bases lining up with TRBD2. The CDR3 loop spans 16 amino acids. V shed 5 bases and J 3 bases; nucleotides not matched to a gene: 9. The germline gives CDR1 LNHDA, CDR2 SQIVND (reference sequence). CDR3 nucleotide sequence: TGTGCCAGTAGTTCTCAAGCGGGAGGGATTGAAGAGACCCAGTACTTC. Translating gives CASSSQAGGIEETQYF.

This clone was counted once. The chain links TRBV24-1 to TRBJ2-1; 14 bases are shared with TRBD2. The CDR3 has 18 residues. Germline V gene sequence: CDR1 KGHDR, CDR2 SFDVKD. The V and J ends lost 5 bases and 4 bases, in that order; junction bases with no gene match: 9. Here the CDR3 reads CATSGYGTSGRNYNEQFF. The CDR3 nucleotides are TGTGCCACCAGTGGTTACGGGACTAGCGGGAGAAATTACAATGAGCAGTTCTTC.

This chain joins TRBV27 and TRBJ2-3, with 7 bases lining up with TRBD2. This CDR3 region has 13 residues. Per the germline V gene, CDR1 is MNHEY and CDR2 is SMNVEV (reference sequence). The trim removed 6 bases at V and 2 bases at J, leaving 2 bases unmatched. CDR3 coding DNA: TGTGCCAGCAGCGGGGACTACACAGATACGCAGTATTTT. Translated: CASSGDYTDTQYF.

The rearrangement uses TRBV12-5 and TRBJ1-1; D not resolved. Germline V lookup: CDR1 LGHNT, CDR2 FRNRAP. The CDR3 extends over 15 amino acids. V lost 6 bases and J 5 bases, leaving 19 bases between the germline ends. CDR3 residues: CASGDPDTRTTEAFF. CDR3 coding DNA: TGTGCTAGTGGGGATCCTGACACCAGAACAACTGAAGCTTTCTTT.

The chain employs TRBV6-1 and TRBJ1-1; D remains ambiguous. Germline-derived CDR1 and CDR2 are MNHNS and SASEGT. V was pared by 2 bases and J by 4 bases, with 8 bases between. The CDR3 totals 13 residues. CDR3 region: CASSETHATEAFF. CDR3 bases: TGTGCCAGCAGTGAAACTCACGCCACTGAAGCTTTCTTT.

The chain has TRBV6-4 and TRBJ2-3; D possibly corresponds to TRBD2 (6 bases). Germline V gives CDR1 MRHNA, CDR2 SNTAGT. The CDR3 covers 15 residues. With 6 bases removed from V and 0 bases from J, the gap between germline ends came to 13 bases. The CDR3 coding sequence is TGTGCCAGCAGCCCTACTAGCAGTAGCACAGATACGCAGTATTTT. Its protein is CASSPTSSSTDTQYF.

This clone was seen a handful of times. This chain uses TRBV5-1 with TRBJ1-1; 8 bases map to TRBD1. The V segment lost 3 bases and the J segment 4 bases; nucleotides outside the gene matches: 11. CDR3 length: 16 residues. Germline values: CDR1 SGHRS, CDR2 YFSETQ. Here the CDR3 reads CASSSPGQGGFTEAFF. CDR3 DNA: TGCGCCAGCAGCTCCCCCGGACAGGGAGGGTTCACTGAAGCTTTCTTT.

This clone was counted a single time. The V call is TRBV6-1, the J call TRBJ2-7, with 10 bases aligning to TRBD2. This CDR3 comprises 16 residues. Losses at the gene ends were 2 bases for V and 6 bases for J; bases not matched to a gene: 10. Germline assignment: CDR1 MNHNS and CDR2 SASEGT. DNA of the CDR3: TGTGCCAGCAGTGAAACAGAGCGGGAGGGCCTTCTCGAGCAGTACGTC. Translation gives CASSETEREGLLEQYV.

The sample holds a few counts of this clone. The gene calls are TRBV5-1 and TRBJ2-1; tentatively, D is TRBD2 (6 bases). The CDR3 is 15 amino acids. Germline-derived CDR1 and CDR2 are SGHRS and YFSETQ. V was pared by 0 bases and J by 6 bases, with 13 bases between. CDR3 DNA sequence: TGCGCCAGCAGCTTGGACGGGAGAATAAGCAATGAGCAGTTCTTC. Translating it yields CASSLDGRISNEQFF.

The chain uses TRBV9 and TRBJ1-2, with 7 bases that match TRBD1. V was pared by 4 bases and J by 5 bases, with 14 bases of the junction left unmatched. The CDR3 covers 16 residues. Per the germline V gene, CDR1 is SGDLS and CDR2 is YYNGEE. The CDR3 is CASSPSSDRDGYGYTF. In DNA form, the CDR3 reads TGTGCCAGCAGCCCCTCTTCAGACAGGGACGGATATGGCTACACCTTC.

This CDR3 is CASSITGSYNEQFF. As DNA, the CDR3 is TGTGCCAGTAGTATCACGGGGTCGTACAATGAGCAGTTCTTC. The chain is built from TRBV19 and TRBJ2-1, with a possible D match to TRBD2 (5 bases). The CDR3 spans 14 residues. V gave up 3 bases and J gave up 4 bases, with 10 bases separating them. Germline-derived CDR1 and CDR2 are LNHDA and SQIVND (reference sequence).

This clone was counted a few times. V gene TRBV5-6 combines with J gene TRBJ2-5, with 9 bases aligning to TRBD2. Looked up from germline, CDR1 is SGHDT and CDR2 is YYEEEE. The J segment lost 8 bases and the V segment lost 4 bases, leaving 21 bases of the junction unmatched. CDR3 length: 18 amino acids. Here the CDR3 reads CASSPLMAGGMRVDTQYF. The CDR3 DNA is TGTGCCAGCAGCCCATTAATGGCGGGAGGGATGAGGGTAGATACCCAGTACTTC.

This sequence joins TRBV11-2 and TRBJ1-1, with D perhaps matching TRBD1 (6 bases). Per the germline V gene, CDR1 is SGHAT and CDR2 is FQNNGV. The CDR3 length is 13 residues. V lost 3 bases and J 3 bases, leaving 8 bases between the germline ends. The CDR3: CASSLDRDTEAFF. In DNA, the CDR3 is TGTGCCAGCAGCTTGGACAGAGACACTGAAGCTTTCTTT.

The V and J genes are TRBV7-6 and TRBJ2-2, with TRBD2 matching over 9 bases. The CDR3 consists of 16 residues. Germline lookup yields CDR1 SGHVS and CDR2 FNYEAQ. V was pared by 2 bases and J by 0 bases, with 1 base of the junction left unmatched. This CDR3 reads CASSLLAGPNTGELFF. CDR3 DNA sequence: TGTGCCAGCAGCTTACTAGCGGGACCGAACACCGGGGAGCTGTTTTTT.

The CDR3 reads CASSITGVETQYF. The CDR3 DNA follows: TGCGCCAGCAGCATCACAGGGGTGGAGACCCAGTACTTC. The chain uses TRBV5-1 and TRBJ2-5, with TRBD1 matching 7 bases. V lost 4 bases, J lost 5 bases, and 5 bases stayed unmatched. Germline V lookup: CDR1 SGHRS, CDR2 YFSETQ. The CDR3 runs 13 residues.

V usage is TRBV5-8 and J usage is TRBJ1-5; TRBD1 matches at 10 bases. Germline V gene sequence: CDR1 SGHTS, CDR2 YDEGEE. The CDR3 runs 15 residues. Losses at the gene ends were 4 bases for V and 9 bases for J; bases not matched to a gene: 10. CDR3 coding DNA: TGTGCCAGCAGCCGCGGGGGACAGGGGTGGTGGCCCCAGCATTTT. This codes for CASSRGGQGWWPQHF.

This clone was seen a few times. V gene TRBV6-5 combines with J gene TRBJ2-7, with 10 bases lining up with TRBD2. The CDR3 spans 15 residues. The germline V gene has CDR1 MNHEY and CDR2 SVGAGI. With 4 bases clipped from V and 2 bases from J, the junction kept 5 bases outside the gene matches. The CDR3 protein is CASSSGTSATYEQYF. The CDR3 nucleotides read TGTGCCAGCAGTTCCGGGACTAGCGCCACCTACGAGCAGTACTTC.